This section outlines one T cell receptor (beta chain) sequence together with its context. Its target is unknown. PCR employed 60 Vbeta and 13 Jbeta primers. TCRdb's copy holds only in-frame clones and misses some; the assay was immunoSEQ multiplex PCR. The sample shows under 200,000 clones, around 80% of them seen only once. This entry is derived from a study of cytomegalovirus exposure and HLA in healthy donors. Study-wide results and caveats: Across donors, most TCRs were seen rarely, yet some public ones were widespread. Reportedly, TCR beta sequences accurately predicted HLA-A and HLA-B alleles in most subjects.

The germline gives CDR1 SGHVS, CDR2 FQNEAQ. This CDR3 contains 14 residues. Trimming removed 5 bases from V and 7 bases from J, with 18 bases in between. The TCR sequence derives from a male donor in good health and CMV-seronegative. The material sequenced was PBMCs. V gene TRBV7-8 combines with J gene TRBJ2-7; maybe TRBD2 (6 bases). CDR3 DNA: TGTGCCAGCAGCGCGGTGGGGGGAGGAGGAGAGCAGTACTTC. The encoded protein is CASSAVGGGGEQYF.